Included here is one TCR beta chain sequence, with context. These data belong to a study of blood T cell repertoires in COVID-19. V was clipped by 0 bases and J by 8 bases, with 16 bases between them. Germline CDR1 SGHTA, CDR2 FQGNSA. The CDR3 is 16 residues long. Original methodology: Scientists estimated how many nucleated cells there were by amplifying reference gene primers. Assay used: immunoSEQ multiplex PCR; TCRdb lists only in-frame clones, some missing. Clone size and the V and J calls come from that table; the DNA yielded D and trimming. The sample has roughly 180,000 clones, around 86% seen once.

What was sequenced was peripheral blood. The chain joins TRBV7-2 to TRBJ1-4, with D tentatively TRBD1 (5 bases). This clonotype was sampled from a man in his sixties with acute or convalescent COVID-19. CDR3 protein: CASSLALGEVYEKLFF. CDR3 nucleotide sequence: TGTGCCAGCAGCTTAGCCTTGGGGGAGGTATACGAAAAACTGTTTTTT. The full variable domain, with the rest looked up from reference TRBV7-2 and TRBJ1-4, is GAGVSQSPSNKVTEKGKDVELRCDPISGHTALYWYRQSLGQGLEFLIYFQGNSAPDKSGLPSDRFSAERTGGSVSTLTIQRTQQEDSAVYLCASSLALGEVYEKLFFGSGTQLSVL.